A selection of T cell receptor beta chains follows, all from one sample in a study of cytomegalovirus exposure and HLA in healthy donors. Generated by immunoSEQ multiplex PCR, the TCRdb table keeps only in-frame clones and is missing some. The repertoire holds 200,000 to 250,000 clones, with 70% to 80% as singletons. The specimen was PBMCs. All receptors derive from a male donor in good health and CMV-seronegative. Both conserved end residues are part of each CDR3. A D gene is named only where the DNA matches it firmly. Rows may omit the clone size; those that give it use once, few, many or a size class.

v_gene	d_gene	abundance	j_gene	CDR3aa	CDR3nt
TRBV6-6	NA	NA	TRBJ1-5	CASSPGEGNQPQHF	TGTGCCAGCAGTCCAGGGGAAGGCAATCAGCCCCAGCATTTT
TRBV6-5	TRBD1	NA	TRBJ1-5	CASSQDRVAQPQHF	TGTGCCAGCAGCCAGGACAGGGTGGCTCAGCCCCAGCATTTT
TRBV2	TRBD1	NA	TRBJ1-4	CASSLGTGTNEKLFF	TGTGCCAGCAGTCTCGGGACAGGGACTAATGAAAAACTGTTTTTT
TRBV13	TRBD1	once	TRBJ1-2	CASSPGTGVNYGYTF	TGTGCCAGCAGCCCAGGGACAGGGGTTAACTATGGCTACACCTTC
TRBV27	NA	few	TRBJ2-7	CASSQGLHSYEQYF	TGTGCCAGCTCCCAGGGACTGCACTCCTACGAGCAGTACTTC
TRBV5-4	TRBD2	NA	TRBJ2-3	CASSPSGRGGDTQYF	TGTGCCAGCAGCCCTAGCGGGAGGGGGGGAGATACGCAGTATTTT
TRBV6-5	NA	NA	TRBJ2-6	CASSGGPSGANVLTF	TGTGCCAGCAGTGGGGGCCCCTCTGGGGCCAACGTCCTGACTTTC
TRBV19	TRBD1	once	TRBJ1-2	CASTYDGQAPLGGYTF	TGTGCCAGTACCTACGATGGACAGGCTCCCCTTGGTGGCTACACCTTC
TRBV7-7	NA	NA	TRBJ2-5	CASSWGQGVQETQYF	TGTGCTAGCAGCTGGGGGCAGGGCGTCCAAGAGACCCAGTACTTC
TRBV29-1	NA	NA	TRBJ1-5	CSVAEGNQPQHF	TGCAGCGTTGCGGAGGGCAATCAGCCCCAGCATTTT
TRBV5-1	TRBD2	NA	TRBJ2-7	CASSGGLAGVYEQYF	TGCGCCAGCAGCGGGGGACTAGCGGGAGTCTACGAGCAGTACTTC
TRBV19	NA	NA	TRBJ2-7	CASSIARGDYEQYF	TGTGCCAGTAGTATAGCCCGGGGAGATTACGAGCAGTACTTC
TRBV4-1	NA	NA	TRBJ2-1	CASSQAATVQRLNEQFF	TGCGCCAGCAGCCAAGCCGCCACCGTCCAGAGGCTAAATGAGCAGTTCTTC
TRBV23-1	TRBD1	NA	TRBJ1-2	CASSQSGTGSNYGYTF	TGCGCCAGCAGTCAATCGGGGACAGGATCTAACTATGGCTACACCTTC
TRBV28	NA	NA	TRBJ2-1	CASSLQANEQFF	TGTGCCAGCAGTTTACAGGCGAATGAGCAGTTCTTC
TRBV5-5	NA	NA	TRBJ2-7	CASSLLAGTATYEQYF	TGTGCCAGCAGCTTGCTCGCCGGGACTGCGACCTACGAGCAGTACTTC